A single sample gave rise to the 7 T cell receptor beta chains below, sequenced in a study of T cell responses to AZD1222 COVID-19 vaccine. Assay used: immunoSEQ multiplex PCR; TCRdb lists only in-frame clones, some missing. Of 100,000 to 150,000 clones listed, around 92% are singletons. The sample was peripheral blood, taken on day 0 of AZD1222 vaccination. The source is an adult in good health.

The chain employs TRBV6-1 and TRBJ1-1, with TRBD1 matching over 8 bases. The CDR3 sequence is 15 residues long. The ends lost 3 bases at V and 3 bases at J; junction bases unmatched: 6. Germline V gives CDR1 MNHNS, CDR2 SASEGT. The CDR3 coding sequence is TGTGCCAGCAGTGAGCAGGGGGCGTATGACACTGAAGCTTTCTTT. Translated, it gives CASSEQGAYDTEAFF.

The chain combines TRBV27 with TRBJ2-1, with 11 bases aligning to TRBD2. Germline V gene sequence: CDR1 MNHEY, CDR2 SMNVEV (reference sequence). The CDR3 loop spans 15 amino acids. With 9 bases clipped from V and 7 bases from J, the junction kept 11 bases outside the gene matches. The CDR3 DNA sequence: TGTGCCAGTCGGCTAGCGGGAGGTAATGGGAATGAGCAGTTCTTC. This translates into CASRLAGGNGNEQFF.

The rearrangement uses TRBV2 and TRBJ1-2; TRBD1 matches at 7 bases. Germline values: CDR1 SNHLY, CDR2 FYNNEI. There are 15 residues in the CDR3. V was clipped by 6 bases and J by 6 bases; unmatched bases: 13. The CDR3 protein is CASSPSGGRGDGYTF. The CDR3 bases are TGTGCCAGCAGCCCAAGCGGGGGCAGGGGGGATGGCTACACCTTC.

This sequence joins TRBV19 and TRBJ1-5, with D unresolved. V was cut by 3 bases and J by 11 bases, with 8 bases left in between. CDR3 length equals 11 residues. Germline V gives CDR1 LNHDA, CDR2 SQIVND (reference sequence). CDR3 sequence (DNA): TGTGCCAGTAGTATCAACATGGCCCAGCATTTT. Translated: CASSINMAQHF. The full variable domain, its missing parts supplied by reference TRBV19 and TRBJ1-5, is DGGITQSPKYLFRKEGQNVTLSCEQNLNHDAMYWYRQDPGQGLRLIYYSQIVNDFQKGDIAEGYSVSREKKESFPLTVTSAQKNPTAFYLCASSINMAQHFGDGTRLSIL.

This sequence joins TRBV19 and TRBJ2-7, with 9 bases identical to TRBD2. Per germline, CDR1 LNHDA and CDR2 SQIVND (reference sequence). J gave up 4 bases and V 4 bases, and 5 bases lay outside the gene matches. This CDR3 has 14 residues. CDR3 sequence reads: CASSRDSGSYEQYF. DNA for the CDR3: TGTGCCAGTAGTAGGGATAGCGGGAGTTACGAGCAGTACTTC.

This clone occurred once. The chain has TRBV7-8 and TRBJ1-4; a weak D match, TRBD1 (5 bases). The CDR3 consists of 15 residues. CDR1 and CDR2 from the germline V gene are SGHVS and FQNEAQ. Trimming left V 2 bases short and J 8 bases short, with 15 bases between. The CDR3 loop reads CASSLRPGQYEKLFF. For the CDR3, the DNA is TGTGCCAGCAGCTTACGTCCAGGACAATACGAAAAACTGTTTTTT.

CDR3 residues: CASNFLDSRYSNQPQHF. The CDR3 region has the DNA TGTGCCAGCAATTTTCTGGACAGTAGATATAGCAATCAGCCCCAGCATTTT. This chain uses TRBV2 with TRBJ1-5; possible D gene TRBD1, 6 bases. The CDR3 is made up of 17 amino acids. V shed 7 bases and J shed 0 bases, with 19 bases lying between them. From germline, CDR1 is SNHLY and CDR2 FYNNEI.